The 32 T cell receptor beta chains reported below all come from one sample, sequenced in a study of response to subunit inactivated influenza vaccine. TCRdb re-derived calls from the RT-PCR reads in MiXCR, one entry per CDR3 protein. The data hold fewer than 250,000 distinct CDR3 sequences, with around 15% observed a single time. The source was CD8+ T cells sorted from PBMCs, collected more than 4 days after vaccination. These receptors were taken from a man in his fifties who received an inactivated influenza vaccine.

This clonotype appeared many times. The V gene is TRBV10-3, the J gene TRBJ2-1; 9 positions agree with TRBD1. The CDR3 is 16 amino acids. CDR1 and CDR2 from the germline V gene are ENHRY and SYGVKD. V lost 7 bases and J lost 0; bases outside the gene matches: 7. The CDR3 DNA sequence: TGTGCCATCAAACCGACAGGGGGAAGCTCCTACAATGAGCAGTTCTTC. Translating it yields CAIKPTGGSSYNEQFF.

This rearrangement joins TRBV11-2 to TRBJ2-7; 7 bases map to TRBD1. Germline assignment: CDR1 SGHAT and CDR2 FQNNGV. The CDR3 contains 14 residues. V gave up 1 base and J gave up 3 bases; unmatched junction bases: 3. CDR3 loop: CASSLGRQGYEQYF. In DNA form, the CDR3 reads TGTGCCAGCAGCTTAGGTCGACAGGGCTACGAGCAGTACTTC.

Many counts were recorded for this clonotype. This may be a read error: a much more frequent sequence differs by one nucleotide. The chain is built from TRBV27 and TRBJ2-1; the D is unclear. This CDR3 region has 11 residues. Germline values: CDR1 MNHEY, CDR2 SMNVEV (reference sequence). This CDR3 is CASGFGNEQFF. DNA of the CDR3: TGTGCCAGCGGTTTCGGCAATGAGCAGTTCTTC.

The rearrangement uses TRBV7-8 and TRBJ2-1; D uncertain. CDR1 and CDR2 (germline): SGHVS, FQNEAQ. This CDR3 is built from 14 residues. The V end was cut by 8 bases, the J end by 0 bases, with 11 bases between. CDR3 sequence: CASVSTSSYNEQFF. CDR3 bases: TGTGCCAGCGTCTCGACCTCCTCCTACAATGAGCAGTTCTTC.

The chain employs TRBV27 and TRBJ1-2; D not certain. This CDR3 region has 12 residues. The V end was cut by 10 bases, the J end by 4 bases, with 13 bases between. Germline loops: CDR1 MNHEY, CDR2 SMNVEV (reference sequence). CDR3 region: CATIASPYGYTF. For the CDR3, the DNA is TGTGCCACCATAGCCTCACCCTATGGCTACACCTTC.

Of note for this clonotype: A read error may explain this, as a much larger clone is one base away. The genes are TRBV4-1 and TRBJ2-1; D may be TRBD2 (5 bases). Germline loops: CDR1 MGHRA, CDR2 YSYEKL. This CDR3 is 16 amino acids long. V lost 3 bases and J 2 bases, leaving 14 bases between the germline ends. As DNA, the CDR3 is TGCGCCAGCAGCCAGATGAGAGGGATTGCCTACAATGAGCAGTTCTTC. As protein: CASSQMRGIAYNEQFF.

The chain carries TRBV4-1 and TRBJ2-3, with TRBD2 identical over 10 bases. Germline V gene sequence: CDR1 MGHRA, CDR2 YSYEKL. The ends lost 1 base at V and 3 bases at J; junction bases unmatched: 4. The CDR3 has 16 amino acids. CDR3 in DNA: TGCGCCAGCAGCCAAGTTAGCGGGGGGATTACAGATACGCAGTATTTT. Its protein product is CASSQVSGGITDTQYF.

This clonotype appeared a few times. V usage is TRBV20-1 and J usage is TRBJ1-5; D might be TRBD1 (5 bases). The ends were cut back, 2 bases at V and 4 bases at J, with 15 bases in the middle. The CDR3 has 15 amino acids. Germline V lookup: CDR1 DFQATT, CDR2 SNEGSKA (reference sequence). CDR3 loop: CSARPIEGANQPQHF. CDR3 nucleotides: TGCAGTGCTAGACCTATTGAAGGGGCTAATCAGCCCCAGCATTTT.

This clonotype was seen more than once but under ten times. The chain uses TRBV5-6 and TRBJ1-1; no firm D call. Germline V gene lookup returns CDR1 SGHDT and CDR2 YYEEEE. Trimming took off 1 base at V and 8 bases at J, with 9 bases between the two ends. This CDR3 is built from 12 residues. CDR3 sequence: CASSLWAGEAFF. CDR3 nucleotides: TGTGCCAGCAGCTTGTGGGCTGGGGAAGCTTTCTTT.

This clonotype was seen more than once but under ten times. The V gene is TRBV5-1, the J gene TRBJ2-7, with TRBD2 matching 8 bases. Trimming cost V 4 bases and J 7 bases; bases outside gene matches: 10. CDR1 is SGHRS, CDR2 YFSETQ, per germline. The CDR3 loop spans 14 amino acids. The CDR3 region has the DNA TGCGCCAGCAGCACCTTAGCGGGATCTTGGGAGCAGTACTTC. Amino acid sequence: CASSTLAGSWEQYF.

This clonotype appeared many times. V and J are TRBV7-9 and TRBJ1-1; D remains unclear. CDR1 is SEHNR and CDR2 is FQNEAQ in the germline V gene (reference sequence). Trimming cost V 5 bases and J 11 bases, with 15 bases left between them. This CDR3 region has 12 residues. In DNA, the CDR3 is TGTGCCAGCAGCCCCCAGGTTGTAGAGGCTTTCTTT. Protein product: CASSPQVVEAFF.

J is TRBJ1-4 and V is TRBV11-2; no firm D call. The CDR3 has 14 residues. The V and J ends lost 3 bases and 7 bases respectively, with 12 bases between them. Germline lookup yields CDR1 SGHAT and CDR2 FQNNGV. The CDR3 DNA is TGTGCCAGCAGCTTTTCGGTTATCCGTGAAAAACTGTTTTTT. Residues: CASSFSVIREKLFF.

This clonotype has just a few counts. The genes are TRBV28 and TRBJ2-3; 8 bases match TRBD2. Germline V lookup: CDR1 MDHEN, CDR2 SYDVKM. CDR3 length: 16 amino acids. Trimming cost V 6 bases and J 0 bases; bases outside gene matches: 8. CDR3 residues: CASSRTSGSSTDTQYF. For the CDR3, the DNA is TGTGCCAGCAGCCGTACTAGCGGTTCTAGCACAGATACGCAGTATTTT. Full variable domain (outside the CDR3, taken from reference TRBV28 and TRBJ2-3): DVKVTQSSRYLVKRTGEKVFLECVQDMDHENMFWYRQDPGLGLRLIYFSYDVKMKEKGDIPEGYSVSREKKERFSLILESASTNQTSMYLCASSRTSGSSTDTQYFGPGTRLTVL.

This clonotype was detected ten times or more. This rearrangement joins TRBV11-2 to TRBJ2-3; 8 nucleotides agree with TRBD2. This CDR3 is 15 amino acids long. Germline-derived CDR1 and CDR2 are SGHAT and FQNNGV. V lost 5 bases to trimming and J lost 0 bases; unmatched junction nucleotides: 4. The CDR3 here is CASSGTRGSTDTQYF. The DNA for the CDR3 is TGTGCCAGCAGCGGGACTAGGGGCAGCACAGATACGCAGTATTTT.

The genes are TRBV10-1 and TRBJ2-7; weak D call: TRBD1 (5 bases). This CDR3 is 19 amino acids long. CDR1 is WNHNN, CDR2 SYGVQD, per germline (reference sequence). The V end lost 4 bases, the J end lost 3 bases, and 28 bases lay between the germline ends. CDR3 nucleotides: TGCGCCAGCAGTGTAGGGGTTACAGTGGACGACTCTGGATTCTACGAGCAGTACTTC. Its translation is CASSVGVTVDDSGFYEQYF.

The chain is built from TRBV28 and TRBJ2-7; D call uncertain. CDR1 is MDHEN and CDR2 is SYDVKM in the germline V gene. The CDR3 runs to 13 residues. V lost 11 bases, J lost 0 bases, and 14 bases lay in between. CDR3: CAARRANSYEQYF. The CDR3 DNA sequence: TGTGCCGCACGGCGAGCGAACTCCTACGAGCAGTACTTC. The full variable domain, with the rest looked up from reference TRBV28 and TRBJ2-7, is DVKVTQSSRYLVKRTGEKVFLECVQDMDHENMFWYRQDPGLGLRLIYFSYDVKMKEKGDIPEGYSVSREKKERFSLILESASTNQTSMYLCAARRANSYEQYFGPGTRLTVT.

To note about this clonotype: One end of the junction is discordant with germline, which a read error may explain. The chain couples TRBV11-2 to TRBJ2-7; the match to TRBD2 covers 9 bases. The CDR3 loop spans 20 amino acids. CDR1 and CDR2 from the germline V gene are SGHAT and FQNNGV. CDR3 residues: CTSSLKVATSGTPIWDEQYF. The CDR3 nucleotides are TGTACCAGCAGCTTAAAGGTCGCGACTAGCGGAACCCCGATCTGGGACGAGCAGTACTTC.

V usage is TRBV10-3 and J usage is TRBJ2-7; D is undetermined. V was trimmed by 0 bases and J by 3 bases, leaving 6 bases between them. CDR1 and CDR2 (germline): ENHRY, SYGVKD. The CDR3 is 13 residues long. DNA of the CDR3: TGTGCCATCAGTGAGTCGTGGGTCTACGAGCAGTACTTC. Amino acid sequence: CAISESWVYEQYF.

This clonotype showed up just once. V usage is TRBV6-6 and J usage is TRBJ2-7; D remains unclear. The CDR3 contains 13 residues. CDR1 and CDR2 (germline): MNHNY, SVGAGI (reference sequence). V shed 2 bases and J shed 3 bases, with 8 bases lying between them. Written as DNA, the CDR3 is TGTGCCAGCAGTTACCGCTCGGGCTACGAGCAGTACTTC. This encodes CASSYRSGYEQYF.

The rearrangement uses TRBV6-2 or TRBV6-3 and TRBJ2-2; 9 bases line up with TRBD2. This CDR3 has 16 residues. The V gene's germline CDR1 is MNHEY and CDR2 SVGEGT. J gave up 6 bases and V 0 bases, and 5 bases lay outside the gene matches. CDR3 sequence reads: CASSYSETSGPGELFF. The CDR3 bases are TGTGCCAGCAGTTACTCCGAGACTAGCGGACCCGGGGAGCTGTTTTTT.

This clonotype was picked up a small number of times. The rearrangement links TRBV20-1 to TRBJ2-1; D is ambiguous. V gave up 1 base and J gave up 10 bases, with 14 bases separating them. The CDR3 has 13 amino acids. Germline-derived CDR1 and CDR2 are DFQATT and SNEGSKA (reference sequence). The CDR3 loop is CSARVPSPAEQFF. CDR3 nucleotides: TGCAGTGCTAGAGTTCCTTCTCCCGCCGAGCAGTTCTTC.

The chain combines TRBV20-1 with TRBJ1-2; TRBD1 aligns across 8 bases. V gave up 4 bases and J gave up 7 bases; unmatched junction bases: 8. This CDR3 has 13 residues. CDR1 DFQATT and CDR2 SNEGSKA come from the germline V gene (reference sequence). CDR3 residues: CSATGGQRGGYTF. The CDR3 nucleotides are TGCAGTGCTACAGGGGGCCAGAGGGGTGGCTACACCTTC.

This clonotype was observed a handful of times. The V call is TRBV20-1, the J call TRBJ1-2; no clear D gene. V was pared by 0 bases and J by 5 bases, with 4 bases between. CDR3 size: 11 residues. CDR1 and CDR2 from the germline V gene are DFQATT and SNEGSKA (reference sequence). Here the CDR3 reads CSAREGYGYTF. The CDR3 nucleotides are TGCAGTGCTAGAGAGGGGTATGGCTACACCTTC.

This clonotype was observed at least ten times. The V gene is TRBV12-3 or TRBV12-4, the J gene TRBJ2-7; 7 nucleotides agree with TRBD2. V trimming: 3 bases; J trimming: 0 bases; junction bases outside the gene matches: 2. The CDR3 is 14 residues long. CDR3: CASSFAGASYEQYF. The DNA of the CDR3 is TGTGCCAGCAGTTTCGCGGGAGCCTCCTACGAGCAGTACTTC.

This clonotype was seen a few times. The chain employs TRBV28 and TRBJ2-7; D uncertain. V lost 3 bases to trimming and J lost 4 bases, with 7 bases between them. The germline gives CDR1 MDHEN, CDR2 SYDVKM. The CDR3 spans 12 residues. CDR3 bases: TGTGCCAGCAGTTTTATAGGATACGAGCAGTACTTC. Its protein product is CASSFIGYEQYF.

The gene calls are TRBV5-1 and TRBJ2-7; TRBD2 aligns across 7 bases. Germline loops: CDR1 SGHRS, CDR2 YFSETQ. The CDR3 has 15 amino acids. V shed 4 bases and J 4 bases; nucleotides not matched to a gene: 11. Written as DNA, the CDR3 is TGCGCCAGCAGCGGATACGGGGGGATTGGTTACGAGCAGTACTTC. The encoded protein is CASSGYGGIGYEQYF.

The chain links TRBV7-9 to TRBJ2-1; D may be TRBD1 (5 bases). Deletions cut 6 bases from V and 10 bases from J, with 10 bases between. CDR1 is SEHNR and CDR2 is FQNEAQ in the germline V gene (reference sequence). This CDR3 is 11 amino acids long. For the CDR3, the DNA is TGTGCCAGCAGGGTGGGGCCAGAGCAGTTCTTC. The encoded protein is CASRVGPEQFF. Filled out from reference TRBV7-9 and TRBJ2-1, the complete variable domain reads DTGVSQNPRHKITKRGQNVTFRCDPISEHNRLYWYRQTLGQGPEFLTYFQNEAQLEKSRLLSDRFSAERPKGSFSTLEIQRTEQGDSAMYLCASRVGPEQFFGPGTRLTVL.

The chain is built from TRBV25-1 and TRBJ2-5; 7 bases line up with TRBD2. The CDR3 covers 14 residues. After removal of 4 bases from V and 1 base from J, the junction contained 3 bases not matched to a gene. Germline-derived CDR1 and CDR2 are MGHDK and SYGVNS. The CDR3 reads CASSGPGGQETQYF. CDR3 sequence (DNA): TGTGCCAGCAGTGGCCCGGGGGGCCAAGAGACCCAGTACTTC.

This rearrangement joins TRBV30 to TRBJ2-2; the D is unclear. This CDR3 has 12 residues. Trimming removed 0 bases at V and 6 bases at J, with 5 bases between. CDR1 and CDR2 (germline): GTSNPN, SVGIG (reference sequence). The CDR3 nucleotides are TGTGCCTGGAGTGTTGGGCCCGGGGAGCTGTTTTTT. Encoded protein: CAWSVGPGELFF.

This sequence joins TRBV3-1 and TRBJ1-4; no clear D. This CDR3 has 14 amino acids. The V end was cut by 0 bases, the J end by 7 bases, with 9 bases between. Looked up from germline, CDR1 is LGHDT and CDR2 is YNNKEL (reference sequence). DNA of the CDR3: TGTGCCAGCAGCCAAGATCTTGGAAGTGAAAAACTGTTTTTT. Translating gives CASSQDLGSEKLFF.

This clonotype was seen only a few times. The chain is built from TRBV10-3 and TRBJ2-3; D gene uncertain. Trimming left V 8 bases short and J 0 bases short, with 9 bases between. Germline loops: CDR1 ENHRY, CDR2 SYGVKD. CDR3 length: 13 amino acids. CDR3 amino acids: CAISDRSTDTQYF. CDR3 coding DNA: TGTGCCATCTCTGATAGGAGCACAGATACGCAGTATTTT.

This clonotype was seen a handful of times. The CDR3 sequence is CASSLASGSRTGELFF. DNA for the CDR3: TGTGCCAGCAGCTTAGCTAGCGGGAGTCGGACCGGGGAGCTGTTTTTT. This chain links TRBV7-6 with TRBJ2-2; 9 nucleotides agree with TRBD2. J gave up 5 bases and V 0 bases, and 4 bases lay outside the gene matches. Germline CDR1 reads SGHVS; CDR2 reads FNYEAQ. CDR3 length: 16 residues.